A selection of T cell receptor beta chains follows, all from one sample in a study of regulatory T cells in long-lasting Graves disease. TCRdb re-analysed the multiplex PCR reads in MiXCR, keeping a single row per CDR3 protein. The data show 400,000 to 500,000 distinct CDR3 sequences, around 13% seen once. This sample also belongs to another study, concerning T cells in Graves' hyperthyroidism and ophthalmopathy.

The sequenced sample was peripheral blood mononuclear cells (PBMCs), obtained at new diagnosis, from a patient treated with antithyroid drugs. Receptors originate from a woman in her forties or fifties with Graves disease. Each CDR3 is given with its conserved first and last residue. The order of the fields is V gene, clone size, J gene, D gene, CDR3 DNA, CDR3 protein. The D gene is left open where the match is weak. Size values are once, few and many counts, or a class for expanded clones, and some rows have none.

>TRBV25-1|few|TRBJ2-7|TRBD1
TGTGCCAGCATGAGAAAGACAGGGGGCGCCTACGAGCAGTACTTC
CASMRKTGGAYEQYF
>TRBV28|many|TRBJ2-5|TRBD1
TGTGCCAGCAGAGGACGGGACAGTCAAGAGACCCAGTACTTC
CASRGRDSQETQYF
>TRBV7-2|few|TRBJ2-1|-
TGTGCCAGCAGCTTTGGACTCTGGAATGGGCAGTTCTTC
CASSFGLWNGQFF
>TRBV20-1|many|TRBJ2-1|TRBD2
TGCAGTGCTAGGGGGACTAGCGGGAACAATGAGCAGTTCTTC
CSARGTSGNNEQFF
>TRBV20-1|many|TRBJ2-3|TRBD2
TGCAGTGCCAATCCTCTAGCGGGAGTTGGAGATACGCAGTATTTT
CSANPLAGVGDTQYF
>TRBV7-9|few|TRBJ2-2|TRBD1
TGTGCCAGCAGAGACCGGGACAGAAACACCGGGGAGCTGTTTTTT
CASRDRDRNTGELFF
>TRBV4-2|-|TRBJ2-3|-
TGTGCCAGCAGCCAAGAGAGGAAAGCAGGCACAGATACGCAGTATTTT
CASSQERKAGTDTQYF
>TRBV4-1|-|TRBJ2-2|TRBD1
TGCGCCAGCAGACTTTCGCCACCGTTAGGGGGCTCTTTCGGGGAGCTGTTTTTT
CASRLSPPLGGSFGELFF
>TRBV4-1|many|TRBJ2-1|TRBD2
TGCGCCAGCAGCCAGTGGACTAGCAACAATGAGCAGTTCTTC
CASSQWTSNNEQFF
>TRBV2|many|TRBJ2-5|-
TGTGCCAGCAGTCCCACCGCCCAAGAGACCCAGTACTTC
CASSPTAQETQYF
>TRBV2|many|TRBJ2-7|-
TGTGCCAGCAGTGAAAGGCAGGACTACGAGCAGTACTTC
CASSERQDYEQYF
>TRBV11-2|few|TRBJ1-4|TRBD1
TGTGCCAGCAGCTTATTTATGTGGGACAGGGTGAAAGGTTGGGATGAAAAACTGTTTTTT
CASSLFMWDRVKGWDEKLFF